The 20 T cell receptor beta chains below all came from one sample that was sequenced in a study of T cells in Graves' hyperthyroidism and ophthalmopathy. TCR beta CDR3 sequences were amplified from RNA transcripts. Using the HTBI primer set, a first-round RT-PCR was run on the TCR CDR3. MiXCR, run by TCRdb on the multiplex PCR reads, gives a single entry per CDR3 protein. This table has hundreds of thousands of distinct CDR3 sequences, about 45% appearing once. What was sequenced was peripheral blood or thyroid tissue (not recorded which). These receptor sequences come from an adult man with Graves' disease, either hyperthyroidism or ophthalmopathy (not recorded which).

The V gene is TRBV9, the J gene TRBJ1-1, with 9 bases fitting TRBD1. This CDR3 contains 18 residues. Trimming cost V 4 bases and J 4 bases; bases outside gene matches: 17. CDR1 is SGDLS and CDR2 is YYNGEE in the germline V gene. CDR3 DNA: TGTGCCAGCAGCCAAGATGTTTCGACAGGGGGTAGGGGCACTGAAGCTTTCTTT. It codes for CASSQDVSTGGRGTEAFF.

This sequence joins TRBV24-1 and TRBJ1-6; D remains ambiguous. The germline CDR1 and CDR2 sequences are KGHDR and SFDVKD. The length of the CDR3 is 16 residues. Trimming removed 5 bases at V and 7 bases at J, with 17 bases between. CDR3 sequence reads: CATSANGWGGNSPLHF. The DNA for the CDR3 is TGTGCCACCAGTGCTAATGGATGGGGAGGGAATTCACCCCTCCACTTT.

As concerns this clonotype: Since the CDR3 does not end with the conserved phenylalanine or tryptophan, this likely comes from a read error. The limits of the CDR3 on the DNA are not certain, so only TCRdb's listed CDR3 is given. The rearrangement uses TRBV7-9 and TRBJ1-4. Germline V lookup: CDR1 SEHNR, CDR2 FQNEAQ (reference sequence). The CDR3 numbers 12 amino acids, ends counted. CDR3 amino acids: CASSFGGADEAA.

This clonotype has more than one count but fewer than ten. Possible read error: a much larger clone is one base away. The chain recombines TRBV29-1 with TRBJ2-5; D perhaps matches TRBD1 (5 bases). Trimming stripped 4 bases from V and 3 bases from J, with 12 bases between. The CDR3 runs to 13 residues. Germline CDR1 is SQVTM and CDR2 is ANQGSEA. For the CDR3, the DNA is TGCAGCGTTGGCGGAAGGGGTGAAGAGACCCAGTACTTC. It encodes CSVGGRGEETQYF.

This clonotype came up once. A junction end diverges from the germline sequence, so it may reflect a read error. The chain joins TRBV20-1 to TRBJ2-7; D not certain. The CDR3 has 12 amino acids. CDR1 is DFQATT and CDR2 is SNEGSKA in the germline V gene (reference sequence). In DNA, the CDR3 is TGCAGTGCTAGGGACGTCTCCTGCGAGCAGTACTTC. Its translation: CSARDVSCEQYF.

This clonotype has ten or more counts. V gene TRBV20-1 combines with J gene TRBJ1-1; a possible D gene is TRBD1 (5 bases). The CDR3 extends over 12 amino acids. V lost 2 bases, J lost 5 bases, and 9 bases lay in between. The germline gives CDR1 DFQATT, CDR2 SNEGSKA (reference sequence). The CDR3: CSARPGTTEAFF. The CDR3 nucleotides read TGCAGTGCTAGACCCGGGACGACTGAAGCTTTCTTT.

This clonotype came up once. The gene calls are TRBV12-3 or TRBV12-4 and TRBJ2-2, with TRBD1 matching 7 bases. The CDR3 spans 17 residues. V lost 2 bases and J lost 6; bases outside the gene matches: 12. In DNA, the CDR3 is TGTGCCAGCAGTTTAAGGGACAGCCTGAAAGGTGCCGGGGAGCTGTTTTTT. It specifies CASSLRDSLKGAGELFF.

This clonotype was picked up a small number of times. The chain carries TRBV20-1 and TRBJ2-7; 11 bases are a match to TRBD2. V was clipped by 3 bases and J by 2 bases; unmatched bases: 6. CDR3 length equals 15 residues. Germline CDR1 DFQATT, CDR2 SNEGSKA (reference sequence). The CDR3 protein is CSARGGTSGAYEQYF. The CDR3 coding sequence is TGCAGTGCTAGGGGCGGGACTAGCGGAGCCTACGAGCAGTACTTC.

A word on this clonotype: A much larger clone differs from this one at a single base, so this may be a read error. V and J are TRBV29-1 and TRBJ1-1; no clear D. V shed 4 bases and J shed 3 bases, with 9 bases lying between them. Germline CDR1 is SQVTM and CDR2 is ANQGSEA. The CDR3 consists of 12 residues. The CDR3 spells CSVVIPDTEAFF. The DNA for the CDR3 is TGCAGCGTTGTAATCCCCGACACTGAAGCTTTCTTT.

This clonotype has at least ten counts. V and J are TRBV7-2 and TRBJ1-1; D uncertain. This CDR3 has 15 residues. In germline, CDR1 is SGHTA, CDR2 FQGNSA. V gave up 1 base and J gave up 0 bases, with 9 bases separating them. This CDR3 reads CASSLGVSLNTEAFF. Here the CDR3 DNA reads TGTGCCAGCAGCTTAGGTGTCAGCCTGAACACTGAAGCTTTCTTT.

This chain uses TRBV9 with TRBJ1-1; D gene ambiguous. CDR1 is SGDLS and CDR2 is YYNGEE in the germline V gene. Trimming stripped 3 bases from V and 5 bases from J, with 11 bases between. CDR3 length equals 13 residues. CDR3 residues: CASSGGELTEAFF. CDR3 in DNA: TGTGCCAGCAGCGGAGGAGAGTTGACTGAAGCTTTCTTT.

Points on this clonotype: This likely comes from a read error, as the CDR3 has no conserved phenylalanine or tryptophan at its end. The chain has TRBV12-3 or TRBV12-4 and TRBJ2-6; a possible D gene is TRBD1 (5 bases). Trimming left V 5 bases short and J 5 bases short, with 10 bases between. This CDR3 spans 14 amino acids. In DNA form, the CDR3 reads TGTGCCAGCAGTCAACAGGTTCGGGCCAACGTCCTGACTCCA. Protein product: CASSQQVRANVLTP.

J is TRBJ1-6 and V is TRBV15, with no clear D. Germline CDR1 reads LNHNV; CDR2 reads YYDKDF (reference sequence). V lost 3 bases and J 6 bases, leaving 12 bases between the germline ends. The CDR3 has 15 amino acids. The CDR3 is CATSSLGGFNSPLHF. For the CDR3, the DNA is TGTGCCACCAGCAGTTTAGGCGGGTTTAATTCACCCCTCCACTTT.

A few counts support this clonotype. The V and J genes are TRBV20-1 and TRBJ2-7; D might be TRBD1 or TRBD2, each matching 5 bases. Germline V gives CDR1 DFQATT, CDR2 SNEGSKA (reference sequence). CDR3 length equals 11 residues. V dropped 6 bases and J dropped 6 bases, with 12 bases sitting between them. This CDR3 is CSAALGVEQYF. In DNA, the CDR3 is TGCAGTGCCGCTTTGGGGGTCGAGCAGTACTTC.

This clonotype was counted a single time. This may be a read error: a much more frequent sequence differs by one nucleotide. The chain is built from TRBV7-9 and TRBJ1-4; perhaps TRBD1 as D (6 bases). The CDR3 runs 15 residues. CDR1 is SEHNR, CDR2 FQNEAQ, per germline (reference sequence). CDR3 nucleotides: TGTGCCATCAGCTCGCCGACAGGAATTAATGAAAAACTGTTTTTT. This encodes CAISSPTGINEKLFF.

This clonotype showed up just once. This may arise from a read error, as a much more abundant clone is one base away. The chain is built from TRBV29-1 and TRBJ2-7, with 7 positions matching TRBD1. This CDR3 contains 14 residues. Germline V lookup: CDR1 SQVTM, CDR2 ANQGSEA. The CDR3 nucleotides read TGCGGCGTTGGGGCCGGGACAGCCTCCTACGAGCAGTACTTC. This translates into CGVGAGTASYEQYF.

V usage is TRBV7-9 and J usage is TRBJ1-6; D is unresolved. In germline, CDR1 is SEHNR, CDR2 FQNEAQ (reference sequence). Between the trimmed V and J ends, which lost 4 bases and 0 bases, there was a span of 10 bases. The CDR3 runs 16 residues. This CDR3 is CASSSQKSSYNSPLHF. For the CDR3, the DNA is TGTGCCAGCAGCTCGCAGAAGAGCTCCTATAATTCACCCCTCCACTTT.

Concerning this clonotype: This may stem from a read error, because a much larger clone lies one nucleotide away. The chain recombines TRBV25-1 with TRBJ2-7, with D tentatively TRBD2 (6 bases). The CDR3 loop spans 15 amino acids. Germline values: CDR1 MGHDK, CDR2 SYGVNS. CDR3 nucleotides: TGTGCCAGCAGCCTTAGCGGACTAAGCTCCTACGGGCAGTACTTC. It specifies CASSLSGLSSYGQYF.

This clonotype has just one count. Germline is not matched at one junction end, which may reflect a read error. The chain combines TRBV5-1 with TRBJ2-7; tentatively, D is TRBD1 (7 bases). CDR1 and CDR2 (germline): SGHRS, YFSETQ. The CDR3 length is 16 residues. CDR3: CAWSPLGGGFDYEQYF. CDR3 DNA: TGTGCCTGGAGTCCCCTCGGAGGGGGCTTCGACTACGAGCAGTACTTC.

The chain is built from TRBV10-3 and TRBJ1-4; D is unresolved. Trimming cost V 10 bases and J 7 bases, with 19 bases left between them. CDR3 length: 14 amino acids. Germline V lookup: CDR1 ENHRY, CDR2 SYGVKD. The CDR3 reads CATQLSFSSEKLFF. The CDR3, as DNA: TGTGCCACTCAGTTATCCTTTTCCAGTGAAAAACTGTTTTTT.